This note documents a single T cell receptor beta chain sequence. Each CDR3 protein is one row after TCRdb ran MiXCR on the PCR reads. Here the sample spans around 480,000 distinct CDR3 sequences, over 20% being singletons. The sample is drawn from a study of molecular identifiers for immune sequencing clone quantification. Germline assignment: CDR1 LGHDT and CDR2 YNNKEL (reference sequence). With 7 bases removed from V and 4 bases from J, the gap between germline ends came to 13 bases. This CDR3 comprises 13 residues. This sequence joins TRBV3-1 and TRBJ1-1; D remains unclear. Material for sequencing was naive CD8+ T cells from blood, with Jurkat cell RNA spiked in. The subset denotes: FACS-sorted CD8+CD4-CCR7+CD45RA+ naive T cells. This TCR was recovered from a human donor in good health. Some libraries in this study had Jurkat cell RNA spiked in. As DNA, the CDR3 is TGTGCCAGCACCACAGAGGGCAGCACTGAAGCTTTCTTT. Its translation: CASTTEGSTEAFF.